What follows are 18 T cell receptor beta chains derived from one specimen sequenced in a study of blood T cell repertoires in COVID-19. TCRdb's copy holds only in-frame clones and misses some; the assay was immunoSEQ multiplex PCR. The sample records some 150,000 clones, roughly 84% being singletons. Material for sequencing was peripheral blood. All receptors come from a woman aged 45-59 years in a cohort sampled during active or convalescent COVID-19.

The CDR3 region is CASSLAALVASASSEQFF. The CDR3 coding sequence is TGTGCCAGCAGCTTAGCCGCCTTAGTAGCGAGTGCTTCGAGTGAGCAGTTCTTC. The chain carries TRBV7-8 and TRBJ2-1; TRBD2 is a possible D gene (5 bases). Trimming pared 0 bases from V and 9 bases from J, leaving 24 bases between. In germline, CDR1 is SGHVS, CDR2 FQNEAQ. CDR3 length: 18 residues.

This chain connects TRBV5-1 to TRBJ2-6; tentatively, D is TRBD1 (7 bases). The CDR3 sequence is 18 residues long. Germline CDR1 reads SGHRS; CDR2 reads YFSETQ. Deletions cut 3 bases from V and 0 bases from J, with 16 bases between. The CDR3 loop reads CASSSGGDSNSGANVLTF. The CDR3 DNA reads as TGCGCCAGCAGCTCGGGCGGGGACAGCAACTCTGGGGCCAACGTCCTGACTTTC.

This clone is a singleton in its sample. The CDR3 nucleotides read TGTGCCAGCAGCCGAGAGGTCCCGGATACGCAGTATTTT. It codes for CASSREVPDTQYF. J is TRBJ2-3 and V is TRBV7-9; D is ambiguous. The V gene lost 5 bases and the J gene lost 6 bases, with 12 bases spanning the gap. This CDR3 has 13 amino acids. Germline CDR1 reads SEHNR; CDR2 reads FQNEAQ (reference sequence). The full variable domain, in which reference TRBV7-9 and TRBJ2-3 provide the parts outside the CDR3, is DTGVSQNPRHKITKRGQNVTFRCDPISEHNRLYWYRQTLGQGPEFLTYFQNEAQLEKSRLLSDRFSAERPKGSFSTLEIQRTEQGDSAMYLCASSREVPDTQYFGPGTRLTVL.

The CDR3 reads CASSVAGGDSYGYTF. The CDR3 nucleotides read TGTGCCAGCAGCGTAGCAGGGGGAGATAGCTATGGCTACACCTTC. The chain employs TRBV9 and TRBJ1-2; 7 positions agree with TRBD1. V was pared by 0 bases and J by 4 bases, with 6 bases of the junction left unmatched. There are 15 residues in the CDR3. Germline-derived CDR1 and CDR2 are SGDLS and YYNGEE. Filled out from reference TRBV9 and TRBJ1-2, the complete variable domain reads DSGVTQTPKHLITATGQRVTLRCSPRSGDLSVYWYQQSLDQGLQFLIQYYNGEERAKGNILERFSAQQFPDLHSELNLSSLELGDSALYFCASSVAGGDSYGYTFGSGTRLTVV.

J is TRBJ1-1 and V is TRBV19; 9 bases line up with TRBD1. Germline loops: CDR1 LNHDA, CDR2 SQIVND (reference sequence). With V trimmed by 6 bases and J by 3 bases, 8 bases remained unmatched. The CDR3 sequence is 15 residues long. The CDR3 loop is CASRWTGDGYTEAFF. DNA of the CDR3: TGTGCCAGTAGATGGACAGGGGACGGTTACACTGAAGCTTTCTTT.

The chain employs TRBV12-3 or TRBV12-4 and TRBJ1-1; a possible D gene is TRBD1 (5 bases). The CDR3 covers 13 residues. The V end lost 6 bases, the J end lost 1 base, and 9 bases lay between the germline ends. The CDR3 DNA sequence: TGTGCCAGCAGACAACAGGAGAACACTGAAGCTTTCTTT. Translating gives CASRQQENTEAFF.

The rearrangement uses TRBV10-3 and TRBJ1-5; D is perhaps TRBD1 (5 bases). V was clipped by 3 bases and J by 0 bases, with 12 bases between them. The CDR3 sequence is 16 residues long. Germline CDR1 is ENHRY and CDR2 is SYGVKD. The CDR3 sequence: CAISESGFYSNQPQHF. CDR3 DNA sequence: TGTGCCATCAGTGAATCAGGGTTTTATAGCAATCAGCCCCAGCATTTT.

This chain connects TRBV7-6 to TRBJ2-2; 8 nucleotides line up with TRBD1. CDR1 and CDR2 (germline): SGHVS, FNYEAQ. The CDR3 spans 15 residues. With 5 bases clipped from V and 2 bases from J, the junction kept 4 bases outside the gene matches. Written as DNA, the CDR3 is TGTGCCAGCAGCGACAGGGGCCACAACACCGGGGAGCTGTTTTTT. Translation gives CASSDRGHNTGELFF.

V is TRBV18 and J is TRBJ2-7; TRBD1 agrees at 8 bases. With V trimmed by 5 bases and J by 2 bases, 5 bases remained unmatched. The CDR3 is 14 amino acids. Germline values: CDR1 KGHSH, CDR2 LQKENI. Written as DNA, the CDR3 is TGTGCCAGCTCAGACAGGGGTCTCACCTACGAGCAGTACTTC. Residues: CASSDRGLTYEQYF.

The V call is TRBV5-1, the J call TRBJ2-1; D not certain. The germline gives CDR1 SGHRS, CDR2 YFSETQ. This CDR3 spans 13 amino acids. The V gene lost 0 bases and the J gene lost 10 bases, with 11 bases spanning the gap. CDR3 sequence: CASSLGRGVEQFF. The CDR3 nucleotides read TGCGCCAGCAGCTTGGGTCGCGGAGTAGAGCAGTTCTTC.

This clone was picked up one time. The chain recombines TRBV5-5 with TRBJ1-2; a weak D match, TRBD1 (6 bases). This CDR3 is built from 13 residues. Deletions cut 4 bases from V and 3 bases from J, with 10 bases between. Germline-derived CDR1 and CDR2 are SGHKS and YYEKEE (reference sequence). DNA for the CDR3: TGTGCCAGCAGCGGAACAGGGTACTATGGCTACACCTTC. It yields the protein CASSGTGYYGYTF.

V is TRBV5-1 and J is TRBJ2-7, with 7 bases matching TRBD1. Germline V gene sequence: CDR1 SGHRS, CDR2 YFSETQ. CDR3 size: 14 residues. After removal of 4 bases from V and 5 bases from J, the junction contained 9 bases not matched to a gene. CDR3 DNA sequence: TGCGCCAGCAGCACGCGACGGGACAGCCACGAGCAGTACTTC. It yields the protein CASSTRRDSHEQYF.

V gene TRBV29-1 combines with J gene TRBJ2-2; 8 bases align to TRBD2. This CDR3 comprises 14 residues. With V trimmed by 5 bases and J by 4 bases, 6 bases remained unmatched. The germline V gene has CDR1 SQVTM and CDR2 ANQGSEA. In DNA, the CDR3 is TGCAGCGTTTCGGGGCGGGGGGCCACCGGGGAGCTGTTTTTT. This encodes CSVSGRGATGELFF.

J is TRBJ2-1 and V is TRBV6-5; 10 nucleotides match TRBD1. The CDR3 is made up of 15 amino acids. Germline values: CDR1 MNHEY, CDR2 SVGAGI. The V gene end was trimmed by 7 bases and the J gene end by 1 base; junction bases not matched to a gene: 4. As DNA, the CDR3 is TGTGCCAGCACCCTGGACAGGGGGTCCTACAATGAGCAGTTCTTC. Residues: CASTLDRGSYNEQFF.

J is TRBJ2-1 and V is TRBV18; 11 nucleotides agree with TRBD2. Germline lookup yields CDR1 KGHSH and CDR2 LQKENI. J gave up 12 bases and V 0 bases, and 13 bases lay outside the gene matches. CDR3 size: 17 residues. For the CDR3, the DNA is TGTGCCAGCTCACCACCACAGGGGACGACTAGCGGGAATCGGCAGTTCTTC. Translation: CASSPPQGTTSGNRQFF.

The rearrangement joins TRBV19 to TRBJ1-6; 10 bases are a match to TRBD1. The CDR3 is 15 amino acids. J lost 8 bases, V lost 7 bases, and 8 bases had no gene match. Germline V gene lookup returns CDR1 LNHDA and CDR2 SQIVND (reference sequence). CDR3 loop: CASTLDRGVDSPLHF. CDR3 bases: TGTGCCAGTACTTTGGACAGGGGGGTGGATTCACCCCTCCACTTT.

The rearrangement links TRBV6-5 to TRBJ2-7; 12 bases match TRBD2. CDR1 is MNHEY and CDR2 is SVGAGI in the germline V gene. CDR3 length equals 14 residues. Trimming at V came to 7 bases and at J to 1 base, leaving 2 bases not matched to a gene. CDR3 protein: CASKLAGGSYEQYF. CDR3 coding DNA: TGTGCCAGCAAGCTAGCGGGGGGGTCCTACGAGCAGTACTTC.

The genes are TRBV9 and TRBJ1-6; no definite D call. The V end lost 1 base, the J end lost 8 bases, and 7 bases lay between the germline ends. Germline V CDR1 and CDR2: SGDLS, YYNGEE. CDR3 length: 13 amino acids. CDR3 protein: CASSVNNYSPLHF. The CDR3 nucleotides read TGTGCCAGCAGCGTAAATAATTATTCACCCCTCCACTTT.